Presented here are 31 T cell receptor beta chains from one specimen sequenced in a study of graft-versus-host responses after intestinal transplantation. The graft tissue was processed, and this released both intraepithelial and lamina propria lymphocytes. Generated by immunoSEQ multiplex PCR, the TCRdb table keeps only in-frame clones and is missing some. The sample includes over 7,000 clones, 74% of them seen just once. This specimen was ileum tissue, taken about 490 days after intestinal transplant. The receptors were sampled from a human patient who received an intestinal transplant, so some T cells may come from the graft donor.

CDR3 nucleotides: TGTGCCAGCAGCATACAGGGGGCCAGCGAGCAGTACTTC. It translates to CASSIQGASEQYF. The chain is built from TRBV5-5 and TRBJ2-5, with 9 positions matching TRBD1. The DNA matches TRBJ2-7 better at its end, which makes the J call doubtful. The CDR3 totals 13 residues. The germline CDR1 and CDR2 sequences are SGHKS and YYEKEE (reference sequence).

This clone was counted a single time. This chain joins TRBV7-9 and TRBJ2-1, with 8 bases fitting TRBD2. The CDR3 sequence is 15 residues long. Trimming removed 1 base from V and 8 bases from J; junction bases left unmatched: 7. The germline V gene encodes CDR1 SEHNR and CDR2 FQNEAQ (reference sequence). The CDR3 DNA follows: TGTGCCAGCAGCTTAGGGCGGGAGGAAGGGGATGAGCAGTTCTTC. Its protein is CASSLGREEGDEQFF. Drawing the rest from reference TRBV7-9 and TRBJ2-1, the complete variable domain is DTGVSQNPRHKITKRGQNVTFRCDPISEHNRLYWYRQTLGQGPEFLTYFQNEAQLEKSRLLSDRFSAERPKGSFSTLEIQRTEQGDSAMYLCASSLGREEGDEQFFGPGTRLTVL.

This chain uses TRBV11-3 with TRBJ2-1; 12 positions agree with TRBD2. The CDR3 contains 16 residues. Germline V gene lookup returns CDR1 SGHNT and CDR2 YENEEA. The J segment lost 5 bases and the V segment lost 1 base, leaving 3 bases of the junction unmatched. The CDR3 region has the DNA TGTGCCAGCAGCTTAGGACTAGCGGGAGTCCACAATGAGCAGTTCTTC. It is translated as CASSLGLAGVHNEQFF.

The CDR3 is CASTLNGVKETQYF. In DNA, the CDR3 is TGTGCCAGCACCCTAAACGGGGTTAAAGAGACCCAGTACTTC. This sequence joins TRBV11-1 and TRBJ2-5; tentative D call: TRBD2 (5 bases). Germline V gene data show CDR1 as SGHAT and CDR2 as FQDESV (reference sequence). The CDR3 is 14 amino acids. V lost 7 bases, J lost 3 bases, and 15 bases lay in between.

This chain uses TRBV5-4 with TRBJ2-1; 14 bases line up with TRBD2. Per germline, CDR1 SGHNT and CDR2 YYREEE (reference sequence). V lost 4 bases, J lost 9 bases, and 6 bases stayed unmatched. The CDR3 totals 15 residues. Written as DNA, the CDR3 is TGTGCCAGCAGCCGCGGGACTAGCGGGAGTGGTGAGCAGTTCTTC. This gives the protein CASSRGTSGSGEQFF. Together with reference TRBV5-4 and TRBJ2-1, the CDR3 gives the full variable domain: ETGVTQSPTHLIKTRGQQVTLRCSSQSGHNTVSWYQQALGQGPQFIFQYYREEENGRGNFPPRFSGLQFPNYSSELNVNALELDDSALYLCASSRGTSGSGEQFFGPGTRLTVL.

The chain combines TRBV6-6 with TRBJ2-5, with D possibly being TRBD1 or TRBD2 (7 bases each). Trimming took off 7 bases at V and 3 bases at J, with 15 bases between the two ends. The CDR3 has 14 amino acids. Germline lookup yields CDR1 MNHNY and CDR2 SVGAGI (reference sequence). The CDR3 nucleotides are TGTGCCAGCAACTCAGGGGGGGGAAAAGAGACCCAGTACTTC. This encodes CASNSGGGKETQYF.

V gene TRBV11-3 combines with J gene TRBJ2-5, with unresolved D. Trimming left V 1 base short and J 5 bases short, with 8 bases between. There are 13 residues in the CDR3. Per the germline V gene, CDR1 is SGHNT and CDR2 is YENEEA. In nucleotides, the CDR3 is TGTGCCAGCAGCTTAGGAGCGTCGGAGACCCAGTACTTC. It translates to CASSLGASETQYF.

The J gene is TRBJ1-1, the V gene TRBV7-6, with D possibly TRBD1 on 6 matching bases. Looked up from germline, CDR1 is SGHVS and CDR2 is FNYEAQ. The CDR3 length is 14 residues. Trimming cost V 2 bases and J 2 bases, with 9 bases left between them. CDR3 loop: CASSLQTGNTEAFF. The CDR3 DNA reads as TGTGCCAGCAGCTTACAGACAGGCAACACTGAAGCTTTCTTT.

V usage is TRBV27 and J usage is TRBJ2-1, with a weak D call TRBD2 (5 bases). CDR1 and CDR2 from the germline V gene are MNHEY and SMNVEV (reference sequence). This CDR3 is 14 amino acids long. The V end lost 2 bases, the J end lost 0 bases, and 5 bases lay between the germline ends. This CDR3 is CASSLAGSYNEQFF. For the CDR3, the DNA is TGTGCCAGCAGTTTAGCGGGCTCCTACAATGAGCAGTTCTTC.

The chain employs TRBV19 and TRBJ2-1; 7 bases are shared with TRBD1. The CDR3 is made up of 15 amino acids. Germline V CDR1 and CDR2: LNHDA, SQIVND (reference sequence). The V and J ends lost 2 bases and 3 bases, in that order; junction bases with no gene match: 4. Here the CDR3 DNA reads TGTGCCAGTAGTATACTACAGGGGAGCTACAATGAGCAGTTCTTC. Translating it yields CASSILQGSYNEQFF.

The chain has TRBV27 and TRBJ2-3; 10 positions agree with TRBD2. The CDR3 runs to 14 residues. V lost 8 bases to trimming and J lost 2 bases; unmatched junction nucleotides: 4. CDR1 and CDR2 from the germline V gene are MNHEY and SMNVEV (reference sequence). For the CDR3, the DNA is TGTGCCAGCTCTAGCGGGGGCTACACAGATACGCAGTATTTT. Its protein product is CASSSGGYTDTQYF.

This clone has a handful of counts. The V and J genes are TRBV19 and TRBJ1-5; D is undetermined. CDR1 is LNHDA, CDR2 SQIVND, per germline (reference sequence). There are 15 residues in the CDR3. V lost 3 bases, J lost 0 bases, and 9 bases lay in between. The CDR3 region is CASSMEKHSNQPQHF. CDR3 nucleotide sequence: TGTGCCAGTAGTATGGAGAAACATAGCAATCAGCCCCAGCATTTT.

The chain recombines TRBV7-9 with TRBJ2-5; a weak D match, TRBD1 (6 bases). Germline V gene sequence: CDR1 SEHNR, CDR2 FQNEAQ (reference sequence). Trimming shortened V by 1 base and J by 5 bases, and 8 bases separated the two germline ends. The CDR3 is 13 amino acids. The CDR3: CASSLDRAETQYF. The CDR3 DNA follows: TGTGCCAGCAGCTTAGACAGGGCGGAGACCCAGTACTTC.

The CDR3 sequence is CASSELAGGNEQFF. CDR3 bases: TGTGCCAGCAGTGAACTAGCGGGAGGCAATGAGCAGTTCTTC. The rearrangement uses TRBV6-1 and TRBJ2-1; 11 nucleotides match TRBD2. Trimming cost V 2 bases and J 6 bases; bases outside gene matches: 0. The CDR3 spans 14 residues. Germline V gene data show CDR1 as MNHNS and CDR2 as SASEGT.

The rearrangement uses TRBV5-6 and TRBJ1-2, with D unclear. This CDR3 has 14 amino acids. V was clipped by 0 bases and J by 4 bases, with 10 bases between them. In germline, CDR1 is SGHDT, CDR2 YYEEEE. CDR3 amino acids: CASSLVPEGYGYTF. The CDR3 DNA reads TGTGCCAGCAGCTTGGTACCGGAAGGCTATGGCTACACCTTC.

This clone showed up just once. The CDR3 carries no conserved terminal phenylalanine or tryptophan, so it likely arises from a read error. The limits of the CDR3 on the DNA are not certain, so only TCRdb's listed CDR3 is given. The CDR3 sequence is CASSPETGAM. This chain connects TRBV6-4 to TRBJ1-1; the D segment call TRBD1 is taken from the table without a DNA check. Looked up from germline, CDR1 is MRHNA and CDR2 is SNTAGT. With termini counted, the CDR3 has 10 amino acids.

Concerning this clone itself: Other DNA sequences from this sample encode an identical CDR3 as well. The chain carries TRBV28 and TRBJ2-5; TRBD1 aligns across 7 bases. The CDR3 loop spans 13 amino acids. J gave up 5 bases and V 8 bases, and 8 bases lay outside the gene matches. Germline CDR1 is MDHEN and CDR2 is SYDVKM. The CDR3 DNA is TGTGCCAGCGGAAAACAGGGGTGGGAGACCCAGTACTTC. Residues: CASGKQGWETQYF.

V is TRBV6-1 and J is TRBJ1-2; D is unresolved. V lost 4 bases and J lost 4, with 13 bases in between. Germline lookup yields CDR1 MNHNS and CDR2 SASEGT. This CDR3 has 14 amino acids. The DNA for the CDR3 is TGTGCCAGCAGTGTGATGCGAAAGACCTATGGCTACACCTTC. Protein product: CASSVMRKTYGYTF.

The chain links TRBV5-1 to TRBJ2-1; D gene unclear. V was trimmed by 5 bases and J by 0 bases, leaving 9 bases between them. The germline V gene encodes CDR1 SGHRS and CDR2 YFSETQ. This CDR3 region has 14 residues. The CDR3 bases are TGCGCCAGCAGGGGCAGCCACTCCTACAATGAGCAGTTCTTC. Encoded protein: CASRGSHSYNEQFF.

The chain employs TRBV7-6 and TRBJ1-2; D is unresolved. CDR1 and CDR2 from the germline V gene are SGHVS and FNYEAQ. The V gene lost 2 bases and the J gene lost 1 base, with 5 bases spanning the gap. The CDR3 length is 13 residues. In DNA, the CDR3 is TGTGCCAGCAGCTTATACATTAACTATGGCTACACCTTC. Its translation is CASSLYINYGYTF. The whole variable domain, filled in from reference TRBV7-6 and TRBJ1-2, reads GAGVSQSPRYKVTKRGQDVALRCDPISGHVSLYWYRQALGQGPEFLTYFNYEAQQDKSGLPNDRFSAERPEGSISTLTIQRTEQRDSAMYRCASSLYINYGYTFGSGTRLTVV.

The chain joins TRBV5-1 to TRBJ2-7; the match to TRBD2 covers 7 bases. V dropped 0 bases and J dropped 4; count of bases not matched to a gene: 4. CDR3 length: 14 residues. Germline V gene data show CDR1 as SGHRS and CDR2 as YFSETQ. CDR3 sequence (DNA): TGCGCCAGCAGCTTGGGGCGGGAGTCGTACGAGCAGTACTTC. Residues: CASSLGRESYEQYF.

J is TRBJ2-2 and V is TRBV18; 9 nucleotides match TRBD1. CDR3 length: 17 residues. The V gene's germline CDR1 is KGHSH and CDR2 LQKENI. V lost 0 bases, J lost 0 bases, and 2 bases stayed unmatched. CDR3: CASSPPGTGTNTGELFF. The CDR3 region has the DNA TGTGCCAGCTCACCACCGGGGACAGGGACGAACACCGGGGAGCTGTTTTTT.

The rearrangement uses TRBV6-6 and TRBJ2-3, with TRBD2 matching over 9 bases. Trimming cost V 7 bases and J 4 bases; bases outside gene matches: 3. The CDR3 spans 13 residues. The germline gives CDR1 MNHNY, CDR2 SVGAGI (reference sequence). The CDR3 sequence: CASTRLAADTQYF. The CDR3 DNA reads TGTGCCAGCACCAGACTAGCGGCAGATACGCAGTATTTT.

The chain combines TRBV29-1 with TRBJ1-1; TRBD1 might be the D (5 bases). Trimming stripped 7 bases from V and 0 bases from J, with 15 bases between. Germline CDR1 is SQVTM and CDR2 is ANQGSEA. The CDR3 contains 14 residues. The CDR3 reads CSAREGPVNTEAFF. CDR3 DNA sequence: TGCAGCGCTAGGGAGGGGCCGGTGAACACTGAAGCTTTCTTT.

This CDR3 reads CASSQESRQGYGYTF. In DNA form, the CDR3 reads TGTGCCAGCAGCCAAGAATCCAGGCAGGGATATGGCTACACCTTC. The J gene is TRBJ1-2, the V gene TRBV4-2, with a tentative D call TRBD1 (5 bases). Germline CDR1 reads LGHNA; CDR2 reads YNFKEQ. There are 15 residues in the CDR3. The V and J ends lost 0 bases and 5 bases respectively, with 13 bases between them.

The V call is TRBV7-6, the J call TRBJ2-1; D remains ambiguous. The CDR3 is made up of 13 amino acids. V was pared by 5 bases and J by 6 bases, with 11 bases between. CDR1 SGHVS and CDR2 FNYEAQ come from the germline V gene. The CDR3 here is CASSPSGRNEQFF. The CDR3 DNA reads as TGTGCCAGCAGCCCCTCGGGCCGCAATGAGCAGTTCTTC.

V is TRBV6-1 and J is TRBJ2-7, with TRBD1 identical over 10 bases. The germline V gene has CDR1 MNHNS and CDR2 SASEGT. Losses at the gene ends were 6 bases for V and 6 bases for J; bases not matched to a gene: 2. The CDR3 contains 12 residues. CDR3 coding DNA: TGTGCCAGCAGGAGGACAGGGGGCGAGCAGTACTTC. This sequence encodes CASRRTGGEQYF.

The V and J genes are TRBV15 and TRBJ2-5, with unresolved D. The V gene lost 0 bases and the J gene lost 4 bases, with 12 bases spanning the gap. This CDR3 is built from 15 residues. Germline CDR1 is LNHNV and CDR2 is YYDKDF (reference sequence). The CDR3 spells CATSRDVATGETQYF. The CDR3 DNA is TGTGCCACCAGCAGAGATGTGGCAACCGGAGAGACCCAGTACTTC.

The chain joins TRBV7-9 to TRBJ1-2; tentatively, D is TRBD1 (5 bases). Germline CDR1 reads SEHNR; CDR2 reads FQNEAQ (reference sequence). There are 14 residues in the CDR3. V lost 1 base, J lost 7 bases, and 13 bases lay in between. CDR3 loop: CASSLVGTHFGYTF. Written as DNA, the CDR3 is TGTGCCAGCAGCTTAGTGGGGACCCATTTTGGCTACACCTTC. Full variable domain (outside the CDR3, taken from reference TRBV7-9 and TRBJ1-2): DTGVSQNPRHKITKRGQNVTFRCDPISEHNRLYWYRQTLGQGPEFLTYFQNEAQLEKSRLLSDRFSAERPKGSFSTLEIQRTEQGDSAMYLCASSLVGTHFGYTFGSGTRLTVV.

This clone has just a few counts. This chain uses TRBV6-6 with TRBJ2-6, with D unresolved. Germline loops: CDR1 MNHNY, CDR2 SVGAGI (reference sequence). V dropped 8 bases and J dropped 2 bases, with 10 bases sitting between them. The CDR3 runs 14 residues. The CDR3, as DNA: TGTGCCAGCCTGGGTCCGACTGGGGCCAACGTCCTGACTTTC. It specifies CASLGPTGANVLTF.

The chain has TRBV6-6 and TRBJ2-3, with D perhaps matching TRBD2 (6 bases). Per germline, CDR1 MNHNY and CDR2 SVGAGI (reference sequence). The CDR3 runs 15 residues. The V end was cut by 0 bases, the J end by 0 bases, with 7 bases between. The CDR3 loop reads CASSYSGTSTDTQYF. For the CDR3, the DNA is TGTGCCAGCAGTTACTCGGGGACTAGCACAGATACGCAGTATTTT.